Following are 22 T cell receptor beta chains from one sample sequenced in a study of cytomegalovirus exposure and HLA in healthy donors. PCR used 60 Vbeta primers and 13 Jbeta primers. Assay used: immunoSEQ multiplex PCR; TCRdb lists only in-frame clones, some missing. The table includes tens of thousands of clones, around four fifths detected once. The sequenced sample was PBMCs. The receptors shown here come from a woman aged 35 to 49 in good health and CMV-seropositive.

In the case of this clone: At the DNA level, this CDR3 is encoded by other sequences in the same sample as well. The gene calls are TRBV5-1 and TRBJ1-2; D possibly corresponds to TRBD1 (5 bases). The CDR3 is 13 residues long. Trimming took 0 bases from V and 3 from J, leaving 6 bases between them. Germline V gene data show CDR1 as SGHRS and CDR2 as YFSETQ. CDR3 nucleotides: TGCGCCAGCAGCTTGGGGGGGGACTATGGCTACACCTTC. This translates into CASSLGGDYGYTF. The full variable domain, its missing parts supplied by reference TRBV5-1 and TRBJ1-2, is KAGVTQTPRYLIKTRGQQVTLSCSPISGHRSVSWYQQTPGQGLQFLFEYFSETQRNKGNFPGRFSGRQFSNSRSEMNVSTLELGDSALYLCASSLGGDYGYTFGSGTRLTVV.

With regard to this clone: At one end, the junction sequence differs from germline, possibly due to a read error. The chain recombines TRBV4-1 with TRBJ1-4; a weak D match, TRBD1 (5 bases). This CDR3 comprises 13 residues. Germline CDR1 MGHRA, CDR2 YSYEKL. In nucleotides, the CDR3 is TGCGCCAGCAGCCAGGCAGGGTGGGTCCCCCGTCTTTTT. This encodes CASSQAGWVPRLF.

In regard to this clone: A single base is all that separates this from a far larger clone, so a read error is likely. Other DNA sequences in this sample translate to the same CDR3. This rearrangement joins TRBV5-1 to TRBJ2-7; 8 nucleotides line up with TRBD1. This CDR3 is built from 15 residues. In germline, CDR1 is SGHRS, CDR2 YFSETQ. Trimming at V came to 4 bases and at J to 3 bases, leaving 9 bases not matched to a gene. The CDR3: CASSAGTGDYYEQYF. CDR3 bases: TGCGCCAGCAGCGCCGGGACAGGTGATTACTACGAGCAGTACTTC.

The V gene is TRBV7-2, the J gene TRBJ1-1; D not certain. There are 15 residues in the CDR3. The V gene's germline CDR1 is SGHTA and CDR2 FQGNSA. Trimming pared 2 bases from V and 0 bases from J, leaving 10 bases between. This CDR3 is CASSLLGPVNTEAFF. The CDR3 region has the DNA TGTGCCAGCAGCTTACTTGGCCCAGTGAACACTGAAGCTTTCTTT.

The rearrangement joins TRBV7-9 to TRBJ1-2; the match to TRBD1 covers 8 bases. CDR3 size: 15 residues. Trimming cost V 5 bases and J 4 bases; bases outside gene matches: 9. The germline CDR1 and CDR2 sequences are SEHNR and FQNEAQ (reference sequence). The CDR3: CASSTGQGGGYGYTF. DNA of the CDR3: TGTGCCAGCAGCACCGGACAGGGAGGGGGCTATGGCTACACCTTC.

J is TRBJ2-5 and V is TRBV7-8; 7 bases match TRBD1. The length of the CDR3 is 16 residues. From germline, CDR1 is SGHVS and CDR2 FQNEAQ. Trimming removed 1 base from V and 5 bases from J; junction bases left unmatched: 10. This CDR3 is CASSLVGTATWETQYF. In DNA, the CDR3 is TGTGCCAGCAGCTTAGTTGGGACAGCCACGTGGGAGACCCAGTACTTC.

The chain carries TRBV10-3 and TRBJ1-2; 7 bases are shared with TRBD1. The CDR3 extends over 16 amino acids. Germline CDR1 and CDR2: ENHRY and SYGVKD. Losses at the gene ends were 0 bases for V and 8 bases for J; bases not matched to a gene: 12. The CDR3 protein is CAISESGTAPTGGYTF. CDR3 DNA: TGTGCCATCAGTGAGTCCGGGACAGCCCCTACGGGAGGCTACACCTTC.

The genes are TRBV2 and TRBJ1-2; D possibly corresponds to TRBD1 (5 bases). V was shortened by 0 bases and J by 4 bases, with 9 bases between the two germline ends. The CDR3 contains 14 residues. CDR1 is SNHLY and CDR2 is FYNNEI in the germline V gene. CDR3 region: CASSEAGAGYGYTF. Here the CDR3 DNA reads TGTGCCAGCAGTGAAGCAGGGGCAGGCTATGGCTACACCTTC.

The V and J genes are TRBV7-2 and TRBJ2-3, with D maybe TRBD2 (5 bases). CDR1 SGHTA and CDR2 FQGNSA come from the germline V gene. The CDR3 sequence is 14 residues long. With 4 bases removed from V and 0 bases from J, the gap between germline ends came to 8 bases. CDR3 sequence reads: CASSSRTSTDTQYF. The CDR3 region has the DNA TGTGCCAGCAGCTCCAGGACTAGCACAGATACGCAGTATTTT.

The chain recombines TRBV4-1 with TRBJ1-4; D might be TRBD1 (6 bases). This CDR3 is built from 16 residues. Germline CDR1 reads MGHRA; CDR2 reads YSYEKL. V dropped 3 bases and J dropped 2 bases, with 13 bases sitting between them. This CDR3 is CASSHRGMETNEKLFF. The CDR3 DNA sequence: TGCGCCAGCAGCCATAGGGGGATGGAGACTAATGAAAAACTGTTTTTT.

Here the CDR3 reads CASSPIGGASGTYGYTF. In DNA, the CDR3 is TGTGCCAGCAGCCCCATCGGGGGGGCCTCCGGAACCTATGGCTACACCTTC. The chain couples TRBV14 to TRBJ1-2; the D gene is possibly TRBD1 (6 bases). The germline V gene encodes CDR1 SGHDN and CDR2 FVKESK. Deletions cut 4 bases from V and 4 bases from J, with 22 bases between. The CDR3 consists of 17 residues.

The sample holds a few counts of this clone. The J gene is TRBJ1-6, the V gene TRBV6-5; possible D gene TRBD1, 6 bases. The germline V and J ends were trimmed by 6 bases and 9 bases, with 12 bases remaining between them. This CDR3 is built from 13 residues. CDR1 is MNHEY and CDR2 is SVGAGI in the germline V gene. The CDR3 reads CASSLTGLSPLHF. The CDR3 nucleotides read TGTGCCAGCAGCCTGACAGGTCTTTCACCCCTCCACTTT.

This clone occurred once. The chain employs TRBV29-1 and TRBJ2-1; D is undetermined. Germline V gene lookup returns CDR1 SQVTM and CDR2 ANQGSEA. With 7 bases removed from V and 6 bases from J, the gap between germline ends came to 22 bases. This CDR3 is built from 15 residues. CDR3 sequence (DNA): TGCAGCGCCATGTCCCGTGTATCCAGTTTCAATGAGCAGTTCTTC. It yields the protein CSAMSRVSSFNEQFF.

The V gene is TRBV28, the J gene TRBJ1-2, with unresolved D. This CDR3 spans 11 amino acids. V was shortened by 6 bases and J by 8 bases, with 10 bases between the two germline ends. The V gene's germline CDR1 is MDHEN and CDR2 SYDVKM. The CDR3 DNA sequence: TGTGCCAGCAGGCAAGTGGAGGGCTACACCTTC. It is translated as CASRQVEGYTF.

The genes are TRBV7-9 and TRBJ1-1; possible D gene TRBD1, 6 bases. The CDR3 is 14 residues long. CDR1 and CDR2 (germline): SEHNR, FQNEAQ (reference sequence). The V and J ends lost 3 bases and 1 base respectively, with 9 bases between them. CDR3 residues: CASSLAGENTEAFF. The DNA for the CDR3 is TGTGCCAGCAGCTTGGCAGGGGAGAACACTGAAGCTTTCTTT.

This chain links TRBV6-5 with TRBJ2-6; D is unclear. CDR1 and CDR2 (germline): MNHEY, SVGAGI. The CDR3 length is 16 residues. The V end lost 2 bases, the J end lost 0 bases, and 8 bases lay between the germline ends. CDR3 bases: TGTGCCAGCAGTTACGCGGCCTTCTCTGGGGCCAACGTCCTGACTTTC. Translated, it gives CASSYAAFSGANVLTF.

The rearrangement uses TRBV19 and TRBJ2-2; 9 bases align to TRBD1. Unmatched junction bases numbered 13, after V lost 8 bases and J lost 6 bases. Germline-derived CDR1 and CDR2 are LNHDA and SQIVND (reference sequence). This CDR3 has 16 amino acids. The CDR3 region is CASHSPRQGGPGELFF. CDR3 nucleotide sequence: TGTGCCAGTCATTCACCGCGACAGGGGGGGCCCGGGGAGCTGTTTTTT. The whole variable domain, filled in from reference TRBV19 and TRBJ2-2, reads DGGITQSPKYLFRKEGQNVTLSCEQNLNHDAMYWYRQDPGQGLRLIYYSQIVNDFQKGDIAEGYSVSREKKESFPLTVTSAQKNPTAFYLCASHSPRQGGPGELFFGEGSRLTVL.

The chain's CDR3 is CASSFGLQETQYF. The CDR3 nucleotides are TGTGCCAGCAGCTTCGGGTTACAAGAGACCCAGTACTTC. The J gene is TRBJ2-5, the V gene TRBV11-2, with no clear D. V lost 3 bases, J lost 2 bases, and 7 bases lay in between. The CDR3 runs 13 residues. Germline V gene data show CDR1 as SGHAT and CDR2 as FQNNGV.

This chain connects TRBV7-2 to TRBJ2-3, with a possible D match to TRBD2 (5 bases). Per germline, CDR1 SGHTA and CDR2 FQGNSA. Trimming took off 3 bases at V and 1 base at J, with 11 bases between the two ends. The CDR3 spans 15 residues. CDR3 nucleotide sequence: TGTGCCAGCAGCTTGGCTCTCGGGGGCACAGATACGCAGTATTTT. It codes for CASSLALGGTDTQYF.

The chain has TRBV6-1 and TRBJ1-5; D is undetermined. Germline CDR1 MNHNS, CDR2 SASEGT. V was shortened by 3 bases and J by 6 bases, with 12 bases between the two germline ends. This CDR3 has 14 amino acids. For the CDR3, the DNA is TGTGCCAGCAGTGATTACCGGGCGGGTCAGCCCCAGCATTTT. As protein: CASSDYRAGQPQHF.

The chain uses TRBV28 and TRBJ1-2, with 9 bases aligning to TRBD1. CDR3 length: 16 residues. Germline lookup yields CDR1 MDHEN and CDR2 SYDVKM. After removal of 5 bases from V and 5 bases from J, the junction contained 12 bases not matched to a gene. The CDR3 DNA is TGTGCCAGCAGTCCTGCCGGTGGACAGGGGAAATATGGCTACACCTTC. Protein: CASSPAGGQGKYGYTF.

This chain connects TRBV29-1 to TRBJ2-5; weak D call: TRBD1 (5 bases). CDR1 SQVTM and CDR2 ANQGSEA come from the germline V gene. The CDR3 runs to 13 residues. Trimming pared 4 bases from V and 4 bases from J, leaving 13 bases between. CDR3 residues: CSVAKGQRETQYF. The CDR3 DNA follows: TGCAGCGTTGCTAAGGGGCAGAGAGAGACCCAGTACTTC. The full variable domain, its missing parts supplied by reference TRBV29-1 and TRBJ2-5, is SAVISQKPSRDICQRGTSLTIQCQVDSQVTMMFWYRQQPGQSLTLIATANQGSEATYESGFVIDKFPISRPNLTFSTLTVSNMSPEDSSIYLCSVAKGQRETQYFGPGTRLLVL.